This T cell receptor beta chain was sequenced for a study of blood T cells in healthy people across ages. Findings of the study overall: Researchers report that TCR beta diversity correlated strongly with naive T cell percentage.

A sample-barcoded 5' primer and a J-beta primer mix were used in a second PCR of about 7 to 12 cycles. Each cDNA molecule carried a tag from a template-switch adaptor that contained 12 random nucleotides. From the 5' RACE reads, TCRdb called clonotypes with MiXCR, one entry per CDR3 protein. The sample comprises hundreds of thousands of distinct CDR3 sequences, 20% to 25% of which are singletons, and 9% to 9.5% rests with the top ten. Of note for this clonotype: Its antigen is unidentified.

J lost 3 bases, V lost 8 bases, and 6 bases had no gene match. This CDR3 region has 14 residues. The V gene's germline CDR1 is MGHRA and CDR2 YSYEKL. These data were also reused for a study on T cells of mothers and their children. That report notes: Sequencing returned over 10 million TCR beta CDR3 reads per mother and around 3 million per child.

Source material: blood. The TCR originated in a boy younger than 18 in good health. The chain couples TRBV4-1 to TRBJ2-3; the match to TRBD2 covers 9 bases. CDR3 in DNA: TGCGCCAGCCGATTGACTAGCGGAACAGATACGCAGTATTTT. Translating gives CASRLTSGTDTQYF.